Listed below are T cell receptor beta chains from one sample, sequenced in a study of CXCR3-negative and CXCR3-positive naive CD8 T cells. After re-calling the 5' RACE reads, TCRdb lists one entry per CDR3 protein, DNA absent. The sample's table shows some 99,000 distinct CDR3 sequences. What was sequenced was naive CXCR3+ CD8+ T cells from blood. These TCRs come from a human donor in good health. Some clones in this sample may be carry-over from other donors' samples. The CDR3 runs from the conserved cysteine through the conserved F or W.

v_call	j_call	cdr3_aa
TRBV7-2	TRBJ2-3	CASSLGGDLSTDTQYF
TRBV12-5	TRBJ2-1	CASGLRANEQFF
TRBV27	TRBJ2-7	CASSFTGTYEQYF
TRBV28	TRBJ2-6	CASSPGHPSGANVLTF
TRBV27	TRBJ1-3	CASSPGAGGNTIYF
TRBV30	TRBJ1-1	CAWKWGNTEAFF
TRBV20-1	TRBJ1-1	CSANSHPGYTTMGGTEAFF
TRBV29-1	TRBJ2-7	CSVEGWTGCEQYF
TRBV5-6	TRBJ1-5	CASSQGQGAIQPQHF
TRBV24-1	TRBJ2-7	CATSDLLRQWDSYEQYF
TRBV19	TRBJ1-2	CASSYGGRAPGYTF
TRBV7-2	TRBJ2-7	CASSARLAGESYEQYF
TRBV15	TRBJ2-6	CATSSDTMTANVLTF
TRBV5-5	TRBJ2-1	CASSLKGSETSNRYF
TRBV7-6	TRBJ2-3	CASSLVSGGSTDTQYF
TRBV12-3/TRBV12-4	TRBJ2-2	CASSSSIRGTENTGELFF
TRBV7-3	TRBJ1-1	CASSLNGRGNTEAFF
TRBV29-1	TRBJ2-7	CSVGVAYSYEQYF
TRBV7-9	TRBJ1-2	CASSLPDRGMDYGYTF
TRBV14	TRBJ1-4	CASSQGGLRLFF
TRBV29-1	TRBJ1-2	CSVEDQGHYGYTF
TRBV27	TRBJ1-2	CASSLQGANGYTF
TRBV14	TRBJ1-2	CASSQDAVNYGYTF
TRBV29-1	TRBJ1-1	CSVWGGWMNTEAFF
TRBV21-1	TRBJ1-6	CASSPQTGYNSPLHF
TRBV20-1	TRBJ2-1	CSARPGPSGPFYNEQFF
TRBV28	TRBJ1-1	CASSNEQGSTEAFF
TRBV5-1	TRBJ2-3	CASSPGGAEDTQYF
TRBV7-9	TRBJ2-7	CASSPGAGSSYEQYF